Each of the 29 T cell receptor beta chains below was sequenced from the same sample in a study of blood T cell repertoires in COVID-19. Generated by immunoSEQ multiplex PCR, the TCRdb table keeps only in-frame clones and is missing some. This table has roughly 80,000 clones, under 90% appearing once. Material for sequencing was peripheral blood. All receptors derive from a woman between 65 and 79 years old with acute or convalescent COVID-19.

The chain is built from TRBV18 and TRBJ1-5; possibly TRBD1 for D (5 bases). The ends were cut back, 9 bases at V and 1 base at J, with 13 bases in the middle. This CDR3 comprises 14 residues. The germline CDR1 and CDR2 sequences are KGHSH and LQKENI. In DNA form, the CDR3 reads TGTGCCAGTTCAGGGAGAGGGAGCAATCAGCCCCAGCATTTT. Translation gives CASSGRGSNQPQHF.

The count of this clone is one. The CDR3 here is CASSSNSGQGGYGYTF. The CDR3 DNA reads as TGTGCCAGCAGTTCCAACTCCGGACAGGGAGGGTATGGCTACACCTTC. This chain links TRBV6-5 with TRBJ1-2; TRBD1 matches at 8 bases. V lost 4 bases, J lost 5 bases, and 12 bases stayed unmatched. This CDR3 contains 16 residues. The V gene's germline CDR1 is MNHEY and CDR2 SVGAGI.

This chain joins TRBV30 and TRBJ2-1; tentatively, D is TRBD1 (6 bases). This CDR3 contains 16 residues. Germline V lookup: CDR1 GTSNPN, CDR2 SVGIG (reference sequence). Trimming left V 1 base short and J 0 bases short, with 13 bases between. Here the CDR3 reads CAWSDLGASSYNEQFF. CDR3 sequence (DNA): TGTGCCTGGAGTGACCTGGGGGCCAGCTCCTACAATGAGCAGTTCTTC.

The chain couples TRBV5-1 to TRBJ1-2, with TRBD1 as a possible D gene (6 bases). Trimming left V 2 bases short and J 5 bases short, with 19 bases between. Germline CDR1 reads SGHRS; CDR2 reads YFSETQ. The CDR3 has 16 residues. The CDR3 reads CASSLTQGQGGYGYTF. The DNA for the CDR3 is TGCGCCAGCAGCTTAACGCAGGGGCAGGGAGGGTATGGCTACACCTTC.

The V and J genes are TRBV15 and TRBJ1-4; a possible D gene is TRBD1 (5 bases). The CDR3 is 18 amino acids. Germline values: CDR1 LNHNV, CDR2 YYDKDF (reference sequence). Trimming took 0 bases from V and 8 from J, leaving 22 bases between them. The chain's CDR3 is CATSRDRGGDPLREKLFF. The CDR3 region has the DNA TGTGCCACCAGCAGAGATCGAGGAGGGGACCCACTCAGGGAAAAACTGTTTTTT.

DNA of the CDR3: TGTGCCAGCAGTTACCTTGGCGGGAGGGCCGACGATACGCAGTATTTT. It yields the protein CASSYLGGRADDTQYF. J is TRBJ2-3 and V is TRBV6-2 or TRBV6-3; the match to TRBD2 covers 9 bases. There are 16 residues in the CDR3. Trimming cost V 2 bases and J 6 bases; bases outside gene matches: 9. The V gene's germline CDR1 is MNHEY and CDR2 SVGEGT.

This chain joins TRBV20-1 and TRBJ1-1; the D gene is possibly TRBD1 (6 bases). From germline, CDR1 is DFQATT and CDR2 SNEGSKA (reference sequence). V gave up 6 bases and J gave up 3 bases, with 8 bases separating them. The length of the CDR3 is 11 residues. The CDR3 region has the DNA TGCAGTGCGAGACAGGACACTGAAGCTTTCTTT. Amino acids: CSARQDTEAFF.

The gene calls are TRBV27 and TRBJ2-3; 13 bases map to TRBD2. Trimming took 6 bases from V and 2 from J; bases not matched to a gene: 20. Germline values: CDR1 MNHEY, CDR2 SMNVEV (reference sequence). The CDR3 is 21 residues long. The CDR3 loop is CASSSRLGTSGVGVNTDTQYF. The CDR3 DNA follows: TGTGCCAGCAGCTCGAGACTTGGGACTAGCGGGGTGGGGGTTAACACAGATACGCAGTATTTT.

The gene calls are TRBV6-5 and TRBJ2-2; TRBD2 matches at 13 bases. CDR1 and CDR2 (germline): MNHEY, SVGAGI. The CDR3 consists of 15 residues. V shed 4 bases and J 7 bases; nucleotides not matched to a gene: 3. CDR3 region: CASSSLAGGGGELFF. CDR3 nucleotides: TGTGCCAGCAGTTCACTAGCGGGAGGGGGCGGGGAGCTGTTTTTT.

The chain combines TRBV2 with TRBJ1-2, with TRBD1 identical over 11 bases. CDR1 and CDR2 (germline): SNHLY, FYNNEI. With 0 bases clipped from V and 3 bases from J, the junction kept 12 bases outside the gene matches. The CDR3 has 19 amino acids. The CDR3 sequence: CASSEAHGQGAPLDYGYTF. CDR3 coding DNA: TGTGCCAGCAGTGAAGCTCACGGACAGGGGGCGCCTCTTGACTATGGCTACACCTTC.

This clone was found once. The V gene is TRBV2, the J gene TRBJ2-6; 8 bases align to TRBD1. Germline CDR1 SNHLY, CDR2 FYNNEI. V shed 9 bases and J 3 bases; nucleotides not matched to a gene: 10. The CDR3 consists of 16 residues. CDR3 amino acids: CASGMTGAGGANVLTF. In nucleotides, the CDR3 is TGTGCCAGTGGAATGACAGGGGCGGGTGGGGCCAACGTCCTGACTTTC. The full variable domain, its missing parts supplied by reference TRBV2 and TRBJ2-6, is EPEVTQTPSHQVTQMGQEVILRCVPISNHLYFYWYRQILGQKVEFLVSFYNNEISEKSEIFDDQFSVERPDGSNFTLKIRSTKLEDSAMYFCASGMTGAGGANVLTFGAGSRLTVL.

CDR3 sequence: CASSPIGASYGYTF. The DNA of the CDR3 is TGTGCCAGCAGTCCGATTGGGGCGTCCTATGGCTACACCTTC. This rearrangement joins TRBV7-9 to TRBJ1-2, with TRBD1 as a possible D gene (5 bases). CDR3 length: 14 amino acids. Germline loops: CDR1 SEHNR, CDR2 FQNEAQ (reference sequence). The germline V and J ends were trimmed by 6 bases and 4 bases, with 15 bases remaining between them.

This chain joins TRBV4-3 and TRBJ2-3; 13 nucleotides align to TRBD2. The CDR3 runs 18 residues. Germline loops: CDR1 LGHNA, CDR2 YSLEER. Trimming removed 0 bases from V and 3 bases from J; junction bases left unmatched: 6. CDR3 amino acids: CASSQDPGLAGETDTQYF. The DNA of the CDR3 is TGCGCCAGCAGCCAAGATCCTGGACTAGCGGGAGAGACAGATACGCAGTATTTT.

Written as DNA, the CDR3 is TGTGCCACCAGCAGAGATCAGGCAGGGGGCGTCACTGAAGCTTTCTTT. Protein sequence: CATSRDQAGGVTEAFF. This sequence joins TRBV15 and TRBJ1-1; 8 nucleotides line up with TRBD1. This CDR3 is built from 16 residues. Germline V gene lookup returns CDR1 LNHNV and CDR2 YYDKDF (reference sequence). Trimming cost V 0 bases and J 4 bases; bases outside gene matches: 7.

The J gene is TRBJ2-2, the V gene TRBV6-2 or TRBV6-3; no reliable D call. With 5 bases removed from V and 7 bases from J, the gap between germline ends came to 8 bases. The CDR3 contains 12 residues. Germline CDR1 MNHEY, CDR2 SVGEGT. CDR3 DNA sequence: TGTGCCAGCAGTATAGCTGTCGGGGAGCTGTTTTTT. Translation gives CASSIAVGELFF.

The chain links TRBV7-2 to TRBJ1-2; 7 bases match TRBD1. CDR1 and CDR2 (germline): SGHTA, FQGNSA. The CDR3 contains 16 residues. Trimming removed 5 bases from V and 4 bases from J; junction bases left unmatched: 13. DNA for the CDR3: TGTGCCAGCAGCCAACCGACAGGGTACCCCGCCTATGGCTACACCTTC. Encoded protein: CASSQPTGYPAYGYTF.

The chain combines TRBV20-1 with TRBJ2-5; 9 positions match TRBD1. The V and J ends lost 6 bases and 5 bases, in that order; junction bases with no gene match: 10. Germline lookup yields CDR1 DFQATT and CDR2 SNEGSKA (reference sequence). The CDR3 runs to 14 residues. The CDR3 DNA reads TGCAGTGCCAGTGGACAGGGGATCTGGGAGACCCAGTACTTC. This encodes CSASGQGIWETQYF.

CDR3 DNA sequence: TGTGCCAGCAGCCCTAGGGGACAGGCTCCTTTTAATGAAAAACTGTTTTTT. Translating gives CASSPRGQAPFNEKLFF. This sequence joins TRBV7-9 and TRBJ1-4; 8 positions match TRBD1. This CDR3 is 17 amino acids long. V shed 5 bases, J shed 4 bases, and the junction held 12 bases outside the gene matches. Germline CDR1 SEHNR, CDR2 FQNEAQ (reference sequence).

The chain couples TRBV13 to TRBJ1-2, with D possibly TRBD1 on 5 matching bases. The V gene lost 5 bases and the J gene lost 11 bases, with 18 bases spanning the gap. CDR1 PRHDT and CDR2 FYEKMQ come from the germline V gene (reference sequence). This CDR3 spans 13 amino acids. The CDR3 is CASSRRNQGPYTF. In DNA, the CDR3 is TGTGCCAGCAGCCGTCGCAACCAGGGTCCTTACACCTTC.

This clone has only one observation. The chain couples TRBV19 to TRBJ2-1, with D uncertain. Germline V lookup: CDR1 LNHDA, CDR2 SQIVND (reference sequence). The CDR3 extends over 16 amino acids. With 9 bases removed from V and 2 bases from J, the gap between germline ends came to 20 bases. The CDR3 nucleotides are TGTGCCAGCCAGGCAGATGATTACAGCCCCTACAATGAGCAGTTCTTC. Protein sequence: CASQADDYSPYNEQFF.

V is TRBV7-9 and J is TRBJ2-3; D perhaps matches TRBD1 (5 bases). The CDR3 sequence is 15 residues long. With 6 bases removed from V and 7 bases from J, the gap between germline ends came to 20 bases. Looked up from germline, CDR1 is SEHNR and CDR2 is FQNEAQ (reference sequence). CDR3 protein: CASSRMGLSANTQYF. CDR3 coding DNA: TGTGCCAGCAGTCGTATGGGGCTGTCTGCGAATACGCAGTATTTT.

The chain combines TRBV3-1 (or the pseudogene TRBV3-2) with TRBJ2-1, with 7 nucleotides matching TRBD2. The germline V gene encodes CDR1 LGHDT and CDR2 YNNKEL (reference sequence). Germline trimming cut 4 bases from V and 9 bases from J; bases unmatched to any gene: 9. The CDR3 has 14 residues. The CDR3 loop is CASSPRSSGSEQFF. CDR3 bases: TGTGCCAGCAGCCCCCGGTCTAGCGGAAGTGAGCAGTTCTTC.

In its sample, this clone was seen a few times. The chain links TRBV28 to TRBJ2-5, with TRBD1 identical over 7 bases. Unmatched junction bases numbered 10, after V lost 1 base and J lost 5 bases. Germline V gives CDR1 MDHEN, CDR2 SYDVKM. The CDR3 spans 16 residues. The CDR3 coding sequence is TGTGCCAGCAGTTTATTAGGGACAGCCAAAGAGGAGACCCAGTACTTC. This codes for CASSLLGTAKEETQYF.

The CDR3 is CASSPLWQNTGELFF. The CDR3 DNA reads TGTGCCAGTAGTCCCCTTTGGCAGAACACCGGGGAGCTGTTTTTT. The chain employs TRBV19 and TRBJ2-2, with no clear D. The CDR3 has 15 amino acids. Looked up from germline, CDR1 is LNHDA and CDR2 is SQIVND (reference sequence). With 5 bases removed from V and 1 base from J, the gap between germline ends came to 11 bases.

This clone appeared once. This rearrangement joins TRBV5-1 to TRBJ2-5, with 11 bases identical to TRBD1. This CDR3 contains 14 residues. From germline, CDR1 is SGHRS and CDR2 YFSETQ. Trimming took 7 bases from V and 4 from J; bases not matched to a gene: 6. CDR3 bases: TGCGCCAGCCGGGGACAGGGGGACGGAGAGACCCAGTACTTC. It yields the protein CASRGQGDGETQYF.

The rearrangement links TRBV6-2 or TRBV6-3 to TRBJ2-5; TRBD1 agrees at 8 bases. CDR1 is MNHEY, CDR2 SVGEGT, per germline. The CDR3 totals 15 residues. The junction had 4 bases not matched to a gene; V was cut back by 2 bases and J by 2 bases. The CDR3 protein is CASSYPRQGQETQYF. CDR3 nucleotide sequence: TGTGCCAGCAGTTACCCAAGACAGGGGCAAGAGACCCAGTACTTC.

The chain combines TRBV28 with TRBJ1-2; D might be TRBD1 (5 bases). This CDR3 has 15 amino acids. The V end lost 6 bases, the J end lost 2 bases, and 16 bases lay between the germline ends. Germline V gives CDR1 MDHEN, CDR2 SYDVKM. For the CDR3, the DNA is TGTGCCAGCAGACTCATCTTAAGGGGAAACTATGGCTACACCTTC. It codes for CASRLILRGNYGYTF.

This rearrangement joins TRBV19 to TRBJ1-4; the D is unclear. This CDR3 has 14 residues. The ends were cut back, 3 bases at V and 5 bases at J, with 10 bases in the middle. Looked up from germline, CDR1 is LNHDA and CDR2 is SQIVND (reference sequence). CDR3 coding DNA: TGTGCCAGTAGTATTCAGTCAGTGAATGAAAAACTGTTTTTT. Translated: CASSIQSVNEKLFF. Full variable domain (outside the CDR3, taken from reference TRBV19 and TRBJ1-4): DGGITQSPKYLFRKEGQNVTLSCEQNLNHDAMYWYRQDPGQGLRLIYYSQIVNDFQKGDIAEGYSVSREKKESFPLTVTSAQKNPTAFYLCASSIQSVNEKLFFGSGTQLSVL.

The chain uses TRBV6-5 and TRBJ2-1; TRBD1 agrees at 7 bases. V dropped 1 base and J dropped 9; count of bases not matched to a gene: 0. There are 12 residues in the CDR3. CDR1 and CDR2 (germline): MNHEY, SVGAGI. The CDR3 here is CASSYYRGEQFF. In DNA form, the CDR3 reads TGTGCCAGCAGTTACTACAGGGGTGAGCAGTTCTTC.